The source of this T cell receptor beta chain is a study of blood T cell repertoires in COVID-19 (dated by TCRdb to between 2020 and 2021). Regarding the research as a whole: Samples covering the acute and convalescent phases of COVID-19 were provided by collaborators in the United States, Italy and Spain. The prospective study material was composed of cDNA or gDNA derived from T cells, B-cell-depleted T cells, or PBMCs. Deeply sampled blood TCRbeta repertoires from subjects exposed to, actively infected with, or recovered from COVID-19 were included in the dataset. The repertoires were released in a freely available public database intended as a resource for research on the immune response to SARS-CoV-2. Samples came from the ongoing ImmuneRACE study (first 160 participants) plus 1,254 subjects from 6 global collaborators. Sample metadata almost always included a de-identified subject ID, COVID-19 status, age in years and sex. Where available, HLA class I and class II types were taken from metadata supplied by the sample provider and were not determined by assay-based typing.

V is clipped by 2 bases and J by 4 bases, and the sequence between their germline boundaries is 17 bases long. The CDR3 runs 16 residues from the cysteine to the phenylalanine. The kept DNA is CDR3 alone, 48 bases in frame from the first base. CDR1 and CDR2 (MNHEY, SVGEGT) derive from the germline V gene. Collaborating institutions collected whole blood in K2EDTA tubes following their own protocols. For TCRbeta analysis, collaborators shipped samples in one of three forms: frozen whole blood, isolated PBMCs, or DNA extracted from either of those sample types. A single count supports this clone. Its antigen has not been determined. Base qualities were left out, and no much larger clone turns up one base away. The immunoSEQ Assay, a bias-controlled multiplex PCR, was used to amplify TCRbeta CDR3 regions from genomic DNA. Under the source paper's analysis protocol: The number of nucleated cells in each sample was estimated from the amplification of reference gene primers within the assay. To quantify the absolute abundance of each unique TCRbeta CDR3 rearrangement, sequence reads were collapsed and filtered. For each sample, productive Simpson clonality was calculated as the square root of Simpson's diversity index across productive rearrangements. The table was pulled from immuneACCESS by TCRdb, which kept in-frame rearrangements only. Such tables lose some clones; where checked, under half of the loss comes from unresolved V genes, and the rest has no known cause. V, J and clone size reflect that table, while D and trimming were determined from the DNA. Present in this sample are over 150,000 clones, 60% to 85% of which were seen just once. Roughly 3.1% of the sample lies in the top ten.

Paper-wide results and their limitations: The quantity of clinical and demographic metadata differed by source and by participant and was supplied without curation.

This clonotype was sampled from an older man with acute or convalescent COVID-19. The rearranged segments are TRBV6-2 or TRBV6-3 and TRBJ2-5; the D gene lacks a confident call. Sequencing used peripheral blood. The DNA sequence follows: TGTGCCAGCAGTTACGGTTTTGGGCTATTCGGAGAGACCCAGTACTTC. It is translated as CASSYGFGLFGETQYF.